This TCR beta chain was documented in a study of cytomegalovirus exposure and HLA in healthy donors. This clone was observed once. What it recognizes is unknown. Method: immunoSEQ multiplex PCR; TCRdb's copy keeps in-frame clones and lacks some. The sample records some 250,000 clones, 90% being singletons. Overall study results and limits: According to a subsequent analysis, TCR clusters from the first cohort were inclined to appear together in the 90 to 150 validation repertoires.

Germline V gene lookup returns CDR1 MDHEN and CDR2 SYDVKM. Trimming stripped 2 bases from V and 2 bases from J, with 7 bases between. CDR3 length: 13 residues. Sequenced input: PBMCs. The chain combines TRBV28 with TRBJ2-7; D is perhaps TRBD2 (6 bases). The source is a woman in her late teens or twenties in good health and CMV-seronegative. Here the CDR3 DNA reads TGTGCCAGCAGTTTAGGCGGGACCTACGAGCAGTACTTC. Protein: CASSLGGTYEQYF.